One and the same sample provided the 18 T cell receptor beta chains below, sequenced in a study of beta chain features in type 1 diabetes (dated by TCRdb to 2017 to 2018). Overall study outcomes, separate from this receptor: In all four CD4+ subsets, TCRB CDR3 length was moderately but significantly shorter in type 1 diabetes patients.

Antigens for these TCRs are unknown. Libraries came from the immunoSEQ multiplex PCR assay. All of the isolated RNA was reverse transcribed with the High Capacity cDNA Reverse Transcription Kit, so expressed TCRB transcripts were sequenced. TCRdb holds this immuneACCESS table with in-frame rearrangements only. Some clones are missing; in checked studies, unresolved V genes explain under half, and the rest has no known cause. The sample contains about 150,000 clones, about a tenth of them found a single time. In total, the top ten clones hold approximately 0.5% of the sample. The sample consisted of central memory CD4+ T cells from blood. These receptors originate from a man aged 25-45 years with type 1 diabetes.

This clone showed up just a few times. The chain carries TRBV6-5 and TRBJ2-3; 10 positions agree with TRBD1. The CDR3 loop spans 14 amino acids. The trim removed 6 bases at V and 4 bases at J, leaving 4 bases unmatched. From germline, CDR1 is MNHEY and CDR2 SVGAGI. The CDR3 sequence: CASRPGTGADTQYF. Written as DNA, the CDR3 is TGTGCCAGCAGACCCGGGACAGGGGCAGATACGCAGTATTTT.

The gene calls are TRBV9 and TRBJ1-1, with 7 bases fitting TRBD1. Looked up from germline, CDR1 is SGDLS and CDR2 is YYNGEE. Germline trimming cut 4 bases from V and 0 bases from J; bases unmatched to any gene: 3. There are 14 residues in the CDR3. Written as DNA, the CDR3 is TGTGCCAGCAGCCCGACAGGGATGAACACTGAAGCTTTCTTT. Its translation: CASSPTGMNTEAFF.

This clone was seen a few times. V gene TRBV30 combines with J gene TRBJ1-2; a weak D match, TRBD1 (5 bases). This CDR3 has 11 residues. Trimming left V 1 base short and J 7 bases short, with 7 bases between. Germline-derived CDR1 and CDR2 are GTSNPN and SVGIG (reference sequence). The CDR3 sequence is CAWSGQGGYTF. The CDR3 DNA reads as TGTGCCTGGAGTGGCCAGGGTGGCTACACCTTC.

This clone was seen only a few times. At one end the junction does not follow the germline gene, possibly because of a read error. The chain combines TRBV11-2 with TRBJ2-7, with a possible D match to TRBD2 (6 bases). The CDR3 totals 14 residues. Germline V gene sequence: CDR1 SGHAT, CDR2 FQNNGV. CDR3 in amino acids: CASSLGRDRYEQYF. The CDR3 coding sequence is TGTGCCAGCAGTTTAGGGCGGGACCGCTACGAGCAGTACTTC. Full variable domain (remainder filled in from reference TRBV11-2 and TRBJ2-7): EAGVAQSPRYKIIEKRQSVAFWCNPISGHATLYWYQQILGQGPKLLIQFQNNGVVDDSQLPKDRFSAERLKGVDSTLKIQPAKLEDSAVYLCASSLGRDRYEQYFGPGTRLTVT.

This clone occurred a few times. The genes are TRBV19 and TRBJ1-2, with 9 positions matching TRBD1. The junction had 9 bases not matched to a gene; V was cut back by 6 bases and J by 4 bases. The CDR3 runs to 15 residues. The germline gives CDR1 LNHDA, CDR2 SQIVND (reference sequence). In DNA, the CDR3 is TGTGCCAGTAGGCCCGGGACAGGGAGTATCTATGGCTACACCTTC. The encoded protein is CASRPGTGSIYGYTF.

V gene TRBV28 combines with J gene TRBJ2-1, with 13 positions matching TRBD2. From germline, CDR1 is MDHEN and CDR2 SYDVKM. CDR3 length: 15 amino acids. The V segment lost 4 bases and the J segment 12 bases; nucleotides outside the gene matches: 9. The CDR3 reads CASSSTRTSGSGQFF. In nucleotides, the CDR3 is TGTGCCAGCAGTTCGACCCGGACTAGCGGGAGTGGGCAGTTCTTC.

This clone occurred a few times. CDR3 bases: TGCGCCAGCAGCCATCTCGGGACAACTAATGGCTACACCTTC. This codes for CASSHLGTTNGYTF. The rearrangement links TRBV4-1 to TRBJ1-2, with D perhaps TRBD1 (6 bases). The CDR3 runs 14 residues. Trimming took off 3 bases at V and 6 bases at J, with 14 bases between the two ends. Per the germline V gene, CDR1 is MGHRA and CDR2 is YSYEKL.

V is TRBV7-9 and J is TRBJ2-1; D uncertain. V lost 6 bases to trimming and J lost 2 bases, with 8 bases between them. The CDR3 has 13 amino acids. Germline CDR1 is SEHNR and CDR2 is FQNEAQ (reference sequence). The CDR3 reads CASRSSAYNEQFF. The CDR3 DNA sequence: TGTGCCAGCAGATCCTCGGCCTACAATGAGCAGTTCTTC.

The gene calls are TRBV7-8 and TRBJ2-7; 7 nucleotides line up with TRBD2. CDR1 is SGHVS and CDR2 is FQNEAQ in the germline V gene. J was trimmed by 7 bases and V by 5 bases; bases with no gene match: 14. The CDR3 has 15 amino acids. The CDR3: CASSLRGGRLREQYF. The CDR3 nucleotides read TGTGCCAGCAGCCTGAGGGGCGGGAGACTGAGGGAGCAGTACTTC.

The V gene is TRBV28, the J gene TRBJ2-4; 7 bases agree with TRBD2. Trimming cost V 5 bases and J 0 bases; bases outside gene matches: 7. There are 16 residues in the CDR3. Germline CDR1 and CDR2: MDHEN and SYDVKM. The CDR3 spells CASSTTGGLAKNIQYF. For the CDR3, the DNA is TGTGCCAGCAGTACCACGGGAGGACTAGCCAAAAACATTCAGTACTTC.

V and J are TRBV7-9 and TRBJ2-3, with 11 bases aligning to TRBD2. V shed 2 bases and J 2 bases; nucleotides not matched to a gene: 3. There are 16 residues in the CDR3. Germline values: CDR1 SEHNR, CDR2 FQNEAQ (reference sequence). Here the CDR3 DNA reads TGTGCCAGCAGCTTAACTAGCGGGAGAGTCACAGATACGCAGTATTTT. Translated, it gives CASSLTSGRVTDTQYF.

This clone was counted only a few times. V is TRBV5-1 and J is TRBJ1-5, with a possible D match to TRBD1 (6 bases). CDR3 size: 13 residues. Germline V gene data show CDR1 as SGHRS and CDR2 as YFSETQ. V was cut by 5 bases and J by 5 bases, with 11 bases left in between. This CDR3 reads CASSLTGYQPQHF. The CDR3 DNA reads TGCGCCAGCAGTCTAACAGGGTATCAGCCCCAGCATTTT.

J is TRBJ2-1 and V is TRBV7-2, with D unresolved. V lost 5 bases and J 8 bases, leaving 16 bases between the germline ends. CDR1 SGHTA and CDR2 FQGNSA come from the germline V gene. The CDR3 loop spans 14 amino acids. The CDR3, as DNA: TGTGCCAGCAGCCTGCGAACTAACCGTGATGAGCAGTTCTTC. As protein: CASSLRTNRDEQFF.

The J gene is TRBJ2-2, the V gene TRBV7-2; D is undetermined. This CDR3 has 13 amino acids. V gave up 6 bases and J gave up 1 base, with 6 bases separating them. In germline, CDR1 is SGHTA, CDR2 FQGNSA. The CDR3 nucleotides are TGTGCCAGCAGTTTCAGGAACACCGGGGAGCTGTTTTTT. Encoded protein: CASSFRNTGELFF.

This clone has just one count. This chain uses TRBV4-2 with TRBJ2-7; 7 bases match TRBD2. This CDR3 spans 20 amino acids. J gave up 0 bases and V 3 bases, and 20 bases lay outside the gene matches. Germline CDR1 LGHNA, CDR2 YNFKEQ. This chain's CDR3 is CASSHVSSGSNSHLSYEQYF. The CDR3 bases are TGTGCCAGCAGCCACGTCTCTAGCGGAAGTAACTCGCACCTCTCCTACGAGCAGTACTTC.

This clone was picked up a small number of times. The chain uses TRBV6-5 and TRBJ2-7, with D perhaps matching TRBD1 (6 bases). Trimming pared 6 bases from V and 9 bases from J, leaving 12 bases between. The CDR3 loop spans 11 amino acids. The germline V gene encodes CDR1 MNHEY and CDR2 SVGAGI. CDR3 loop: CASSSYRAQYF. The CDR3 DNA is TGTGCCAGCAGCTCATACAGGGCGCAGTACTTC.

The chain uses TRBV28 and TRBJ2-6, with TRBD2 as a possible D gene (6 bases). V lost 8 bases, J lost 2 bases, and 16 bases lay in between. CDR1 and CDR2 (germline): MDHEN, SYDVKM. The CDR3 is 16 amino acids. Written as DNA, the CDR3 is TGTGCCAGCCATCAGGGAGGTGAGGCTGGGGCCAACGTCCTGACTTTC. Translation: CASHQGGEAGANVLTF.

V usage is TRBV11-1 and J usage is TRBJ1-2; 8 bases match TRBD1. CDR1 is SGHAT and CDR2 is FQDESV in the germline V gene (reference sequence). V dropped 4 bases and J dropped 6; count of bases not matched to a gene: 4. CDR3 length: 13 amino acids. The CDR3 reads CASSWTGLNGYTF. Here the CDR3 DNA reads TGTGCCAGCAGCTGGACAGGGCTTAATGGCTACACCTTC. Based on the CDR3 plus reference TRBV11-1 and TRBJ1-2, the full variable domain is EAEVAQSPRYKITEKSQAVAFWCDPISGHATLYWYRQILGQGPELLVQFQDESVVDDSQLPKDRFSAERLKGVDSTLKIQPAELGDSAMYLCASSWTGLNGYTFGSGTRLTVV.